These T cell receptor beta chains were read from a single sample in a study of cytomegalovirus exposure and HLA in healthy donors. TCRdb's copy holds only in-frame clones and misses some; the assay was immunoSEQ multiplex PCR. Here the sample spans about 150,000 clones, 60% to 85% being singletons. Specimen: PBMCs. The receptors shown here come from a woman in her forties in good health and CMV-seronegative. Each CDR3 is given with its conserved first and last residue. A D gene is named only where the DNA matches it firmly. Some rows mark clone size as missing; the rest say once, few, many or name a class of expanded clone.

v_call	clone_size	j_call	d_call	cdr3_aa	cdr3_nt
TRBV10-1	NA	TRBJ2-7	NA	CASSESTGYEQYF	TGCGCCAGCAGTGAGTCGACTGGCTACGAGCAGTACTTC
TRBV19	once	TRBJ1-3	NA	CASAADSDSSGNTIYF	TGTGCCAGTGCCGCTGACTCGGATAGCTCTGGAAACACCATATATTTT
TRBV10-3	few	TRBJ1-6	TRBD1	CAISDRQGVNSPLHF	TGTGCCATCAGTGACAGACAGGGAGTGAATTCACCCCTCCACTTT
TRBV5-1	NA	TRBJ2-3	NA	CASSSRGDAQYF	TGCGCCAGCAGCTCCAGGGGGGACGCGCAGTATTTT
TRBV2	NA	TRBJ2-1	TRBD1	CASSGKGAGDEQFF	TGTGCCAGCAGTGGTAAGGGGGCAGGGGACGAGCAGTTCTTC
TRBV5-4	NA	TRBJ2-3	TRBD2	CASKPPLSGLAGTTDTQYF	TGTGCCAGCAAGCCCCCTTTGTCTGGGCTAGCGGGGACCACAGATACGCAGTATTTT
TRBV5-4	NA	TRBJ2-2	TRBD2	CASSSTSGYTGELFF	TGTGCCAGCAGCAGCACTAGCGGATACACCGGGGAGCTGTTTTTT
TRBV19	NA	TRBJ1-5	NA	CASSMRVDSNQPQHF	TGTGCCAGTAGTATGCGGGTCGATAGCAATCAGCCCCAGCATTTT
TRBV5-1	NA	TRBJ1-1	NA	CASSLLRNTEAFF	TGCGCCAGCAGCCTCCTCAGGAACACTGAAGCTTTCTTT
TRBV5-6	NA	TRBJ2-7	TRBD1	CASSYGQGPSSYEQYF	TGTGCCAGCAGCTACGGACAGGGCCCGAGCTCCTACGAGCAGTACTTC
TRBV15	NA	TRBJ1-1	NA	CATSREANTEAFF	TGTGCCACCAGCAGGGAGGCTAACACTGAAGCTTTCTTT
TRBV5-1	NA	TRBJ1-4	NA	CASSLAPAAAGATNEKLFF	TGCGCCAGCAGCTTGGCCCCCGCGGCGGCGGGTGCAACTAATGAAAAACTGTTTTTT
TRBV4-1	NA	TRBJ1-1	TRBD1	CASSQKGDRGRVDTEAFF	TGCGCCAGCAGCCAAAAAGGGGACAGGGGGCGAGTGGACACTGAAGCTTTCTTT
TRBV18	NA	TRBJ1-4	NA	CASSALFRATNEKLFF	TGTGCCAGCTCAGCACTATTCAGGGCAACTAATGAAAAACTGTTTTTT
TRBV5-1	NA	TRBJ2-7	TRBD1	CASSLAMMGTGGSYEQYF	TGCGCCAGCAGCTTGGCCATGATGGGGACAGGGGGCTCCTACGAGCAGTACTTC
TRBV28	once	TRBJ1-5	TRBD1	CASSQGQGLQPQHF	TGTGCCAGCAGTCAAGGACAGGGACTTCAGCCCCAGCATTTT
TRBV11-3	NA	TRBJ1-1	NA	CASNLGGEKEAFF	TGTGCCAGCAACCTCGGGGGGGAGAAGGAAGCTTTCTTT
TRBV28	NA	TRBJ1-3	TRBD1	CASSLTGKFGNTIYF	TGTGCCAGCAGTCTGACAGGGAAGTTCGGAAACACCATATATTTT
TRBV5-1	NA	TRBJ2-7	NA	CASSGGHEQYF	TGCGCCAGCAGCGGCGGGCACGAGCAGTACTTC
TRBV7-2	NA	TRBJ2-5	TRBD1	CASSSDRVGAETQYF	TGTGCCAGCAGCTCCGACAGGGTCGGTGCGGAGACCCAGTACTTC
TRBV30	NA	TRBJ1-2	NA	CAGQTAGGYTF	TGTGCCGGACAGACAGCGGGGGGCTACACCTTC
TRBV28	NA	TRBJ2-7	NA	CASSTYYEQYF	TGTGCCAGCAGTACCTACTACGAGCAGTACTTC